This entry concerns a single TCR beta chain. The antigen remains unidentified. The protocol was immunoSEQ multiplex PCR, while the TCRdb copy is restricted to in-frame clones and leaves out a portion. The sample yields millions of clones, 85% to 95% seen once. These data are taken from a study of shared clonotypes between healthy human individuals. Study observations and caveats: The four-donor shared clonotypes exceeded non-shared clonotypes in generation probability, with non-shared ones scoring lower. Across a handful of donors, naive CD4 shared around 5.1%, naive CD8 under 4%, memory CD4 roughly 2.3%, memory CD8 around 0.42%.

The CDR3 consists of 15 residues. Germline lookup yields CDR1 GTSNPN and CDR2 SVGIG (reference sequence). The TCR was taken from a man aged 18 to 29 in good health. The sample consisted of naive CD4+ T cells sorted from blood. As for subset: CD45RA+ positively selected. The chain joins TRBV30 to TRBJ2-5; D is undetermined. The J call may be faulty, since TRBJ2-7 better matches the DNA end. CDR3 sequence: CAWRVGRQGSYEQYF. As DNA, the CDR3 is TGTGCCTGGAGAGTAGGGCGACAAGGCTCCTACGAGCAGTACTTC.